The rows below give T cell receptor beta chains drawn from one sample of a study of early T cells in non-severe SARS-CoV-2 infection. TCRdb re-derived calls from the 5' RACE reads in MiXCR, one entry per CDR3 protein. The sample lists under 85,000 distinct CDR3 sequences, roughly 9.4% occurring once. What was sequenced was whole blood. The receptors originated from an adult who was a healthcare worker with PCR-confirmed SARS-CoV-2 infection or an uninfected control (not recorded which). CDR3s include the opening cysteine and the closing phenylalanine or tryptophan. D genes are given only for firm matches. Size is stated for part of the rows, as once, few or many counts, or as a class when the clone is expanded.

v_call	cdr3_length	j_call	d_call	clone_size	cdr3_aa	cdr3_nt
TRBV19	14	TRBJ1-2	NA	NA	CASSIGVGNYGYTF	TGTGCCAGTAGTATCGGGGTCGGGAACTATGGCTACACCTTC
TRBV6-1	14	TRBJ2-7	NA	many	CASSPKWDSYEQYF	TGTGCCAGCAGTCCCAAGTGGGACTCCTACGAGCAGTACTTC
TRBV15	17	TRBJ2-1	TRBD1	many	CATSRDAPGGIYNEQFF	TGTGCCACCAGCAGAGATGCACCAGGGGGAATCTACAATGAGCAGTTCTTC
TRBV3-1	16	TRBJ2-1	TRBD2	once	CASRFASGSSYNEQFF	TGTGCCAGCAGGTTCGCTAGCGGGAGCTCCTACAATGAGCAGTTCTTC
TRBV29-1	14	TRBJ2-7	NA	NA	CSVPGGAGVYEQYF	TGCAGCGTACCAGGGGGCGCGGGGGTCTACGAGCAGTACTTC
TRBV7-9	15	TRBJ2-5	NA	NA	CASSFISGAQETQYF	TGTGCCAGCAGCTTCATCTCCGGGGCCCAAGAGACCCAGTACTTC
TRBV12-3/TRBV12-4	17	TRBJ2-1	NA	many	CASSPFLGGGSYNEQFF	TGTGCCAGCAGCCCCTTTCTGGGAGGAGGCTCCTACAATGAGCAGTTCTTC
TRBV9	17	TRBJ2-5	TRBD2	few	CASSVTSGSFSQETQYF	TGTGCCAGCAGCGTAACTAGCGGGAGTTTCTCTCAAGAGACCCAGTACTTC
TRBV29-1	10	TRBJ2-3	NA	few	CSVLVDTQYF	TGCAGCGTCCTAGTAGATACGCAGTATTTT
TRBV6-1	15	TRBJ1-5	NA	NA	CASSEAMGGSQPQHF	TGTGCCAGCAGTGAAGCGATGGGGGGCAGTCAGCCCCAGCATTTT
TRBV20-1	15	TRBJ2-1	TRBD2	NA	CSAEYGLAGYNEQFF	TGCAGTGCTGAATACGGACTAGCGGGTTACAATGAGCAGTTCTTC
TRBV20-1	13	TRBJ1-2	NA	few	CRAANRALGGYTF	TGCAGGGCAGCCAACAGGGCGCTAGGGGGCTACACCTTC
TRBV14	15	TRBJ1-1	NA	many	CASSQERITGTEAFF	TGTGCCAGCAGCCAAGAGAGGATTACAGGCACTGAAGCTTTCTTT
TRBV14	15	TRBJ2-3	NA	many	CASSPRFGAADTQYF	TGTGCCAGCAGCCCACGTTTTGGCGCGGCAGATACGCAGTATTTT
TRBV4-2	17	TRBJ2-7	TRBD2	NA	CASSQDWSGGQADEQYF	TGTGCCAGCAGCCAAGATTGGTCGGGAGGGCAGGCAGACGAGCAGTACTTC
TRBV18	13	TRBJ2-3	NA	NA	CASSPWPSDTQYF	TGTGCCAGCTCACCTTGGCCCTCAGATACGCAGTATTTT
TRBV6-6	16	TRBJ2-3	NA	few	CASSYSPGISTDTQYF	TGTGCCAGCAGTTACTCCCCAGGGATTAGCACAGATACGCAGTATTTT
TRBV9	15	TRBJ2-7	NA	many	CASSVGASRTYEQYF	TGTGCCAGCAGCGTAGGGGCTAGCAGGACCTACGAGCAGTACTTC
TRBV19	15	TRBJ2-1	TRBD2	many	CASSPRGSSYNEQFF	TGTGCCAGTAGCCCGCGGGGGAGCTCCTACAATGAGCAGTTCTTC
TRBV20-1	15	TRBJ1-1	NA	NA	CSARVTGVMNTEAFF	TGCAGTGCTAGAGTAACAGGTGTCATGAACACTGAAGCTTTCTTT
TRBV9	16	TRBJ2-3	NA	few	CASSGGGGGAADTQYF	TGTGCCAGCAGCGGAGGAGGCGGGGGCGCCGCAGATACGCAGTATTTT
TRBV30	14	TRBJ2-1	TRBD2	many	CACPGTSGGDEQFF	TGTGCCTGCCCGGGGACTAGCGGGGGTGATGAGCAGTTCTTC
TRBV20-1	13	TRBJ1-1	NA	many	CSANDGRGTEAFF	TGCAGTGCTAATGACGGCCGAGGCACTGAAGCTTTCTTT
TRBV3-1	17	TRBJ1-2	TRBD1	many	CASSRMGMTGTSRGYTF	TGTGCCAGCAGCCGCATGGGAATGACAGGGACGTCGCGGGGCTACACCTTC
TRBV10-3	14	TRBJ2-7	TRBD2	few	CAISGTGGRNEQYF	TGTGCCATCAGTGGCACGGGGGGAAGGAACGAGCAGTACTTC
TRBV5-5	16	TRBJ1-2	NA	many	CASSVEGTALNYGYTF	TGTGCCAGCAGCGTTGAGGGGACCGCTCTAAACTATGGCTACACCTTC
TRBV7-9	19	TRBJ2-2	TRBD2	many	CASSSGLAGILANTGELFF	TGTGCCAGCAGCTCGGGACTAGCGGGAATACTCGCGAACACCGGGGAGCTGTTTTTT
TRBV21-1	12	TRBJ1-1	NA	many	CASSKGPTEAFF	TGTGCCAGCAGCAAAGGACCGACTGAAGCTTTCTTT
TRBV29-1	12	TRBJ2-1	TRBD1	NA	CSSRDRDREQFF	TGCAGCTCCCGGGACAGGGATCGCGAGCAGTTCTTC
TRBV7-8	13	TRBJ2-1	NA	few	CASSLGPEREQFF	TGTGCCAGCAGCTTAGGGCCCGAACGTGAGCAGTTCTTC
TRBV12-3/TRBV12-4	14	TRBJ2-1	NA	many	CASSLGGGPNEQFF	TGTGCCAGCAGTCTCGGTGGGGGTCCTAATGAGCAGTTCTTC
TRBV24-1	14	TRBJ2-1	NA	many	CATSEPKPDNEQFF	TGTGCCACCAGTGAACCAAAACCAGACAATGAGCAGTTCTTC
TRBV6-4	14	TRBJ2-3	NA	NA	CASSDRSFTDTQYF	TGTGCCAGCAGTGACAGGTCCTTCACAGATACGCAGTATTTT
TRBV3-1	13	TRBJ2-1	NA	many	CASSQDLGSGQFF	TGTGCCAGCAGCCAAGATCTTGGCTCGGGGCAGTTCTTC
TRBV20-1	14	TRBJ2-3	TRBD1	few	CSATDLDRVDTQYF	TGCAGTGCTACCGACCTGGACAGGGTGGATACGCAGTATTTT
TRBV7-8	16	TRBJ2-7	NA	NA	CASSFIAVTASAEQYF	TGTGCCAGCAGCTTTATAGCCGTGACAGCCTCGGCCGAGCAGTACTTC
TRBV29-1	13	TRBJ2-1	NA	many	CSVLGGSYNEQFF	TGCAGCGTGCTGGGGGGCTCCTACAATGAGCAGTTCTTC
TRBV29-1	12	TRBJ2-7	NA	few	CSVETGSGEQYF	TGCAGCGTTGAAACAGGGTCGGGCGAGCAGTACTTC
TRBV10-3	17	TRBJ1-2	NA	NA	CAISESANPSQNYGYTF	TGTGCCATCAGTGAGTCTGCTAACCCGTCTCAAAACTATGGCTACACCTTC
TRBV10-3	13	TRBJ2-3	NA	few	CATRVGSTDTQYF	TGTGCCACCAGGGTGGGCAGCACAGATACGCAGTATTTT
TRBV25-1	14	TRBJ2-7	NA	NA	CASSYTGSGYEQYF	TGTGCCAGCAGTTATACAGGGTCTGGCTACGAGCAGTACTTC